The source of this T cell receptor beta chain is a study of blood T cell repertoires in COVID-19. Study-wide background: T cells, B-cell-depleted T cells, or PBMCs provided the cDNA or gDNA that served as material.

CDR3 length: 14 amino acids. The V gene lost 3 bases and the J gene lost 4 bases, with 12 bases spanning the gap. Looked up from germline, CDR1 is LGHDT and CDR2 is YNNKEL (reference sequence). Profiling relied on immunoSEQ multiplex PCR, and the TCRdb table lists in-frame clones only, not all of them. The table has around 30,000 clones, about 90% seen once. The rearrangement joins TRBV3-1 (or the pseudogene TRBV3-2) to TRBJ2-5, with a possible D match to TRBD2 (7 bases). The clonotype originates from a human donor in a cohort sampled during active COVID-19. Sequencing was performed on peripheral blood. The CDR3 protein is CASSHPGGAETQYF. CDR3 coding DNA: TGTGCCAGCAGCCACCCTGGGGGGGCAGAGACCCAGTACTTC.